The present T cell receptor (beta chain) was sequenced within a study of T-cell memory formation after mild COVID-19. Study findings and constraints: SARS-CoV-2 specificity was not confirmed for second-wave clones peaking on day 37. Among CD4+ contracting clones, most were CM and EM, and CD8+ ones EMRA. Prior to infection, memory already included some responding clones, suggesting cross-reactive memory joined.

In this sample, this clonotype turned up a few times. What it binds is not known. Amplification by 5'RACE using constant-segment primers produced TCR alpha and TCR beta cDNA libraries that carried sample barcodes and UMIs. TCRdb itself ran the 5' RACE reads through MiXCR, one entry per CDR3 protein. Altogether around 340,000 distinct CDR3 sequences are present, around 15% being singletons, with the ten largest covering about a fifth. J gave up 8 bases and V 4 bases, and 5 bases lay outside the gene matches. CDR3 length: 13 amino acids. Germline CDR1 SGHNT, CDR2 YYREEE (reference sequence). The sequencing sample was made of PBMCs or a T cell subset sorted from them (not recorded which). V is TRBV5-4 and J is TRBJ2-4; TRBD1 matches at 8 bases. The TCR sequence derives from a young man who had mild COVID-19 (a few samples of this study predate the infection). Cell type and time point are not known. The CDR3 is CASSVQGEHIQYF. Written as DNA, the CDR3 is TGTGCCAGCAGCGTACAGGGGGAGCACATTCAGTACTTC.